These 31 T cell receptor beta chains were sequenced from one sample in a study of T cells in women clearing cervical HPV infection. The method was immunoSEQ multiplex PCR; TCRdb's version includes in-frame clones alone and lacks a portion of them. This sample contains roughly 14,000 clones. The sample was blood buffy coat. Every receptor here comes from a woman between 18 and 70 years old with a cervical HPV16 infection that either progressed to CIN3+ or cleared (not recorded which).

As for this clone: The read is 3 residues too short to cover the CDR3 end, so that end is filled in from the germline J gene. The chain links TRBV5-1 to TRBJ2-7; tentatively, D is TRBD1 (5 bases). The CDR3 totals 13 residues. Per germline, CDR1 SGHRS and CDR2 YFSETQ. V gave up 4 bases and J gave up 3 bases, with 11 bases separating them. The sequenced CDR3 bases are TGCGCCAGCAGCCGTCTAGGGGACTACGAG. Protein sequence: CASSRLGDYE. The full CDR3 is CASSRLGDYEQYF.

On this clone itself: The sequence runs out 3 residues before the end of the CDR3; the remainder is reconstructed from the germline J gene. The chain couples TRBV20-1 to TRBJ2-2; possible D gene TRBD1, 6 bases. CDR3 length: 15 amino acids. The germline V and J ends were trimmed by 1 base and 6 bases, with 15 bases remaining between them. CDR1 and CDR2 (germline): DFQATT, SNEGSKA (reference sequence). CDR3 bases read: TGCAGTGCTAGAGTCGAGGAGACAGGTTCCGGGGAG. Translation gives CSARVEETGSGE. The whole CDR3 region reads CSARVEETGSGELFF.

Concerning this clone: With the read ending 3 residues before the CDR3 end, the germline J gene is used to fill in that end. The rearrangement uses TRBV5-1 and TRBJ2-2, with 8 positions matching TRBD2. This CDR3 is built from 16 residues. CDR1 SGHRS and CDR2 YFSETQ come from the germline V gene. V lost 0 bases to trimming and J lost 2 bases; unmatched junction nucleotides: 3. The CDR3 sequence is CASSLVAGGNTGELFF. The sequenced part of the CDR3 DNA is TGCGCCAGCAGCTTGGTTGCGGGGGGCAACACCGGGGAG.

A word on this clone: The CDR3 end is not reached by the read, which stops 3 residues before it; the germline J gene fills it in. This chain uses TRBV7-3 with TRBJ2-5; 11 positions agree with TRBD2. V shed 5 bases, J shed 3 bases, and the junction held 8 bases outside the gene matches. CDR1 and CDR2 from the germline V gene are SGHTA and FQGTGA. The CDR3 runs 16 residues. CDR3 DNA, as far as it was read: TGTGCCAGCAGCGTCTTAGCGGGGGGGCCCAAAGAGACC. Protein sequence: CASSVLAGGPKET. The whole CDR3 is CASSVLAGGPKETQYF.

Concerning this clone: The read ends 3 residues before the CDR3 terminus; that terminus is restored from the germline J gene. This chain connects TRBV30 to TRBJ1-1; D call uncertain. The CDR3 runs 12 residues. Germline loops: CDR1 GTSNPN, CDR2 SVGIG (reference sequence). The sequenced CDR3 bases are TGTGCCTGGAGTGTAGCATTGCCGGAA. Protein: CAWSVALPE. The entire CDR3 sequence reads CAWSVALPEAFF.

Regarding this clone: Read sequence stops 3 residues before the CDR3 end, and the germline J gene provides the missing end. The gene calls are TRBV30 and TRBJ1-1, with TRBD1 identical over 7 bases. V lost 0 bases, J lost 4 bases, and 14 bases stayed unmatched. The germline CDR1 and CDR2 sequences are GTSNPN and SVGIG (reference sequence). CDR3 length: 17 residues. The DNA read from the CDR3 is TGTGCCTGGAGTGTCGCCGTCCTTACAGGGGTCGGCACTGAA. The encoded protein is CAWSVAVLTGVGTE. Given in full, the CDR3 is CAWSVAVLTGVGTEAFF.

The CDR3 protein is CAWSGGRTLSNTGELFF. CDR3 DNA, as far as it was read: TGTGCCTGGAGTGGGGGGCGGACACTTTCGAACACCGGGGAG. The genes are TRBV30 and TRBJ2-2; weak D call: TRBD1 (6 bases). The read terminates 3 residues before the CDR3 end, so the remaining end is supplied by the germline J gene. With 1 base removed from V and 0 bases from J, the gap between germline ends came to 15 bases. The CDR3 contains 17 residues. From germline, CDR1 is GTSNPN and CDR2 SVGIG (reference sequence).

With respect to this clone: One junction end does not reproduce the germline sequence, and a read error may be involved. Read sequence stops 3 residues before the CDR3 end, and the germline J gene provides the missing end. The gene calls are TRBV2 and TRBJ1-1, with TRBD1 matching over 7 bases. Germline V gives CDR1 SNHLY, CDR2 FYNNEI. The CDR3 is 15 amino acids. The DNA read from the CDR3 is TGTGCCAGCAGTGAGGCGAGGGGGCTGAAGACTGAA. This sequence encodes CASSEARGLKTE. The complete CDR3 reads CASSEARGLKTEAFF.

About this clone: The CDR3 is cut off 3 residues early in the read; its end comes from the germline J gene. The genes are TRBV5-6 and TRBJ2-7; 7 bases line up with TRBD1. The length of the CDR3 is 13 residues. The V segment lost 4 bases and the J segment 3 bases; nucleotides outside the gene matches: 4. Germline V lookup: CDR1 SGHDT, CDR2 YYEEEE. The CDR3 bases that were read are TGTGCCAGCAGCAGCTACAGGGGCTACGAG. It yields the protein CASSSYRGYE. The complete CDR3 sequence is CASSSYRGYEQYF.

Concerning this clone: Read data end 3 residues before the CDR3 end; the end is taken from the germline J gene. The rearrangement joins TRBV18 to TRBJ2-5, with D perhaps matching TRBD1 or TRBD2 (5 bases each). The CDR3 consists of 13 residues. CDR1 and CDR2 (germline): KGHSH, LQKENI. Trimming took off 3 bases at V and 5 bases at J, with 10 bases between the two ends. The CDR3 is CASSPGREETQYF. CDR3 DNA, as far as it was read: TGTGCCAGCTCACCCGGCAGGGAGGAGACC.

Details on this clone: With the read ending 3 residues before the CDR3 end, the germline J gene is used to fill in that end. The rearrangement links TRBV2 to TRBJ2-7, with unresolved D. This CDR3 spans 12 amino acids. Germline V gene lookup returns CDR1 SNHLY and CDR2 FYNNEI. V was cut by 0 bases and J by 4 bases, with 4 bases left in between. CDR3 amino acids: CASSEARYEQYF. The part of the CDR3 DNA that was read is TGTGCCAGCAGTGAAGCGCGGTACGAG.

Note on this clone: The CDR3 end is not reached by the read, which stops 3 residues before it; the germline J gene fills it in. The chain has TRBV6-1 and TRBJ1-5, with D unresolved. Germline CDR1 MNHNS, CDR2 SASEGT. V was pared by 1 base and J by 7 bases, with 20 bases between. The CDR3 covers 17 residues. The CDR3 DNA, read in part, is TGTGCCAGCAGTGAAGGCCCCGGTGCAGGCTTTTACCAGCCC. As protein: CASSEGPGAGFYQP. The whole CDR3 protein reads CASSEGPGAGFYQPQHF.

Partial CDR3 DNA: TGTGCCTGGAGTGTACCGGGGGCG. Residues: CAWSVPGA. The full CDR3 reads CAWSVPGAQYF. V and J are TRBV30 and TRBJ2-3, with D possibly matching TRBD2 (6 bases). From the germline J gene comes the end of the CDR3, since the read stops 3 residues before it. CDR1 GTSNPN and CDR2 SVGIG come from the germline V gene (reference sequence). CDR3 length: 11 residues.

Concerning this clone: The read is 3 residues too short to cover the CDR3 end, so that end is filled in from the germline J gene. V usage is TRBV28 and J usage is TRBJ1-1, with D possibly TRBD1 on 6 matching bases. CDR3 length equals 11 residues. Germline assignment: CDR1 MDHEN and CDR2 SYDVKM. The CDR3 region is CASSATGRAFF. The sequenced CDR3 bases are TGTGCCAGCAGTGCTACAGGGCGC.

As regards this clone: The read gets to within 3 residues of the CDR3 end, and the germline J gene fills in the rest. V and J are TRBV30 and TRBJ2-7; 8 bases line up with TRBD1. V gave up 3 bases and J gave up 6 bases; unmatched junction bases: 7. This CDR3 has 13 residues. In germline, CDR1 is GTSNPN, CDR2 SVGIG (reference sequence). CDR3 loop: CAWSLTGVSEQYF. The sequenced part of the CDR3 DNA is TGTGCCTGGAGCCTGACAGGGGTCTCCGAG.

As for this clone: With the read ending 3 residues before the CDR3 end, the germline J gene is used to fill in that end. V is TRBV10-3 and J is TRBJ1-5; 7 nucleotides match TRBD1. With 2 bases clipped from V and 7 bases from J, the junction kept 11 bases outside the gene matches. This CDR3 is built from 16 residues. Germline V gene sequence: CDR1 ENHRY, CDR2 SYGVKD. The CDR3 loop is CAISETWDSPVQPQHF. Incomplete CDR3 DNA: TGTGCCATCAGTGAGACCTGGGACAGTCCTGTACAGCCC.

The CDR3: CASSLSSEGYEQYF. The sequenced CDR3 bases are TGTGCCAGCAGCTTATCCTCGGAGGGCTACGAG. The chain links TRBV7-9 to TRBJ2-7; tentative D call: TRBD2 (6 bases). The read halts 3 residues ahead of the CDR3 end, with the missing end drawn from the germline J gene. V was cut by 2 bases and J by 3 bases, with 11 bases left in between. Germline V CDR1 and CDR2: SEHNR, FQNEAQ (reference sequence). The CDR3 consists of 14 residues. Full variable domain (remainder filled in from reference TRBV7-9 and TRBJ2-7): DTGVSQNPRHKITKRGQNVTFRCDPISEHNRLYWYRQTLGQGPEFLTYFQNEAQLEKSRLLSDRFSAERPKGSFSTLEIQRTEQGDSAMYLCASSLSSEGYEQYFGPGTRLTVT.

To note about this clone: The read is 3 residues too short to cover the CDR3 end, so that end is filled in from the germline J gene. The V and J genes are TRBV29-1 and TRBJ2-2; D possibly corresponds to TRBD2 (5 bases). The CDR3 spans 13 residues. The germline CDR1 and CDR2 sequences are SQVTM and ANQGSEA. Incomplete CDR3 DNA: TGCAGCGCTAGCCGGGTCCCTAATGAAAAG. It is translated as CSASRVPNEK. The full CDR3 protein is CSASRVPNEKLFF.

In the case of this clone: The missing CDR3 end, 3 residues past where the read stops, is filled in from the germline J gene. The V gene is TRBV10-3, the J gene TRBJ1-4; 7 bases are shared with TRBD1. The CDR3 spans 17 residues. The germline CDR1 and CDR2 sequences are ENHRY and SYGVKD. The sequenced part of the CDR3 DNA is TGTGCCATCAGTCAGGACAGGCAGAGCTCCTATAATTCACCA. Its translation: CAISQDRQSSYNSP. In full, the CDR3 is CAISQDRQSSYNSPLFF.

With respect to this clone: The read gets to within 3 residues of the CDR3 end, and the germline J gene fills in the rest. The chain links TRBV7-3 to TRBJ1-1; D not resolved. Trimming shortened V by 0 bases and J by 5 bases, and 7 bases separated the two germline ends. The V gene's germline CDR1 is SGHTA and CDR2 FQGTGA. The CDR3 runs to 13 residues. Incomplete CDR3 DNA: TGTGCCAGCAGCTTAACCCCGAGGACTGAA. This gives the protein CASSLTPRTE. The complete CDR3 protein is CASSLTPRTEAFF.

CDR3 bases read: TGTGCCAGCAGCCCGGACAGGGCAGGGACG. Protein sequence: CASSPDRAGT. The full CDR3 protein is CASSPDRAGTQYF. The chain uses TRBV7-8 and TRBJ2-3, with 8 nucleotides matching TRBD1. Read data end 3 residues before the CDR3 end; the end is taken from the germline J gene. From germline, CDR1 is SGHVS and CDR2 FQNEAQ. CDR3 size: 13 residues.

As for this clone: The CDR3 is cut off 3 residues early in the read; its end comes from the germline J gene. J is TRBJ1-3 and V is TRBV3-1 (or the pseudogene TRBV3-2); tentative D call: TRBD1 (5 bases). Germline CDR1 is LGHDT and CDR2 is YNNKEL (reference sequence). The CDR3 contains 14 residues. With 4 bases removed from V and 4 bases from J, the gap between germline ends came to 11 bases. CDR3 sequence reads: CASSRGEAGNTIYF. CDR3 DNA (partial): TGTGCCAGCAGCCGAGGGGAGGCAGGAAACACC.

Worth noting for this clone: The read halts 3 residues ahead of the CDR3 end, with the missing end drawn from the germline J gene. This sequence joins TRBV29-1 and TRBJ1-1, with a tentative D call TRBD1 (6 bases). Between the trimmed V and J ends, which lost 6 bases and 6 bases, there was a span of 11 bases. Germline V gene lookup returns CDR1 SQVTM and CDR2 ANQGSEA. The CDR3 runs to 11 residues. This CDR3 is CSVGQKAEAFF. Incomplete CDR3 DNA: TGCAGCGTCGGACAGAAGGCTGAA.

The CDR3 is CSARATGSRDGYTF. Incomplete CDR3 DNA: TGCAGTGCTAGAGCCACAGGGTCGAGGGATGGC. The chain joins TRBV20-1 to TRBJ1-2; a possible D gene is TRBD1 (6 bases). The CDR3 extends 3 residues past the end of the read, so its final part is completed from the germline J gene. CDR3 length: 14 amino acids. V lost 1 base and J lost 6, with 15 bases in between. The germline CDR1 and CDR2 sequences are DFQATT and SNEGSKA (reference sequence).

This chain's CDR3 is CASSQTSGSTDTQYF. The DNA read from the CDR3 is TGTGCCAGCAGCCAGACTAGCGGTAGCACAGATACG. The rearrangement joins TRBV3-1 (or the pseudogene TRBV3-2) to TRBJ2-3, with 9 positions matching TRBD2. The read finishes 3 residues shy of the CDR3 end, and the germline J gene is used to complete it. V dropped 3 bases and J dropped 0; count of bases not matched to a gene: 1. Germline V gene sequence: CDR1 LGHDT, CDR2 YNNKEL (reference sequence). There are 15 residues in the CDR3.

A word on this clone: The read terminates 3 residues ahead of where the CDR3 ends, so the germline J gene completes it. The chain employs TRBV6-2 or TRBV6-3 and TRBJ1-4; tentative D call: TRBD1 (5 bases). The CDR3 is 15 residues long. The germline gives CDR1 MNHEY, CDR2 SVGEGT. V was shortened by 10 bases and J by 3 bases, with 18 bases between the two germline ends. CDR3 protein: CATKDGAAANEKLFF. The sequenced CDR3 bases are TGTGCCACCAAAGATGGGGCCGCGGCTAATGAAAAA.

As concerns this clone: Read sequence stops 3 residues before the CDR3 end, and the germline J gene provides the missing end. The chain is built from TRBV18 and TRBJ2-2, with D possibly being TRBD1 (5 bases). The germline V gene has CDR1 KGHSH and CDR2 LQKENI. There are 15 residues in the CDR3. Incomplete CDR3 DNA: TGTGCCAGCTCACCGACCTTCTCTGGGGCCAACGTG. This translates into CASSPTFSGANV. The complete CDR3 reads CASSPTFSGANVLFF.

Comment on this clone: The read finishes 3 residues shy of the CDR3 end, and the germline J gene is used to complete it. The V and J genes are TRBV2 and TRBJ1-1, with D tentatively TRBD1 (5 bases). CDR1 and CDR2 (germline): SNHLY, FYNNEI. This CDR3 region has 13 residues. Trimming stripped 5 bases from V and 3 bases from J, with 10 bases between. The part of the CDR3 DNA that was read is TGTGCCAGCAGTTACCTACAGGACACTGAA. Translated, it gives CASSYLQDTE. Given in full, the CDR3 is CASSYLQDTEAFF.

By frequency, this clone registers medium-sized. Coverage ceases 3 residues before the CDR3 finishes, and the germline J gene fills in the end. This rearrangement joins TRBV28 to TRBJ1-2; D may be TRBD1 (6 bases). The V and J ends lost 6 bases and 5 bases respectively, with 16 bases between them. Looked up from germline, CDR1 is MDHEN and CDR2 is SYDVKM. The CDR3 extends over 14 amino acids. The sequenced part of the CDR3 DNA is TGTGCCAGCAGAGGGGGACAAGGCCTATATGGC. As protein: CASRGGQGLYG. The full CDR3 is CASRGGQGLYGYTF.

Notes on this clone: The read comes to an end 3 residues before the CDR3 does, leaving the germline J gene to fill in the end. This chain joins TRBV3-1 (or the pseudogene TRBV3-2) and TRBJ2-1; D unclear. The germline gives CDR1 LGHDT, CDR2 YNNKEL (reference sequence). V dropped 5 bases and J dropped 8 bases, with 7 bases sitting between them. This CDR3 is 11 amino acids long. Incomplete CDR3 DNA: TGTGCCAGCAGCGTAAAGGATGAG. It yields the protein CASSVKDE. The whole CDR3 protein reads CASSVKDEQFF.

Of note for this clone: At one of its ends the junction is not consistent with the germline gene, which may arise from a read error. Coverage ceases 3 residues before the CDR3 finishes, and the germline J gene fills in the end. This sample also contains other DNA sequences that code for the same CDR3. V is TRBV18 and J is TRBJ2-3; D remains unclear. The length of the CDR3 is 14 residues. Germline CDR1 reads KGHSH; CDR2 reads LQKENI. The CDR3 loop reads CASSPPSGQETQYF. Incomplete CDR3 DNA: TGTGCCAGCTCCCCACCGTCAGGCCAAGAGACG.